The TCR beta chain described here comes from a study of CD8 T cells in Susac syndrome. Whole-study findings and limits: Only a relatively small number of individuals were included in the TCR sequencing and HLA analysis.

The CDR3 contains 16 residues. The germline V gene has CDR1 SGHRS and CDR2 YFSETQ. Deletions cut 1 base from V and 5 bases from J, with 18 bases between. Comment on this clonotype: Its antigen is not known.

CD8+ and CD4+ T cells were negatively isolated; TEMRA cells were FACS-enriched. Reverse transcription used roughly 0.5 to 1 ug RNA and random hexamers. An immunoSEQ multiplex PCR generated amplified TCR beta CDR3 products spanning 54 Vbeta and 13 Jbeta. Using its own MiXCR run on the immunoSEQ multiplex PCR reads, TCRdb lists one record per CDR3 protein. The data show roughly 170,000 distinct CDR3 sequences, over 85% seen once. Sequenced material: CD4+ T cells from PBMCs. This receptor was obtained from a human donor with multiple sclerosis. The rearrangement links TRBV5-1 to TRBJ2-5; the D gene could be TRBD1 or TRBD2 (5 bases each). This chain's CDR3 is CASSLRGTPYGETQYF. The CDR3 DNA sequence: TGCGCCAGCAGCTTGAGAGGGACCCCCTACGGTGAGACCCAGTACTTC.